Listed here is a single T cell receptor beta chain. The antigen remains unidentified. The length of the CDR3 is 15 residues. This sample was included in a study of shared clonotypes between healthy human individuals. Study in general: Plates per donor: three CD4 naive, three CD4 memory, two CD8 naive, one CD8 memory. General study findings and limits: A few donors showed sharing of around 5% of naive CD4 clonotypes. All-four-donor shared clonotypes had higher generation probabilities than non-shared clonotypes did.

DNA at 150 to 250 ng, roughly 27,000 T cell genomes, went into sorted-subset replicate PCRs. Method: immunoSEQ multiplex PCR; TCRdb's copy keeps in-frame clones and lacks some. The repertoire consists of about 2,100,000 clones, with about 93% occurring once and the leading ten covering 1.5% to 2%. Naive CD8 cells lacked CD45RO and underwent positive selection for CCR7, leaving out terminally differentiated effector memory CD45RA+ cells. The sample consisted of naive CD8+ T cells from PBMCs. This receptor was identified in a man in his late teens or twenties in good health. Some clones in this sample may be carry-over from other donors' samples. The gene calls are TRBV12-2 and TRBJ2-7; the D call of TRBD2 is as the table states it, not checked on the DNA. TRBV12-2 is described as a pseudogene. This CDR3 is CASRYPSGSHYEQYF. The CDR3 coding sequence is TGTGCAAGTCGCTACCCTAGCGGTTCCCACTACGAGCAGTACTTC.